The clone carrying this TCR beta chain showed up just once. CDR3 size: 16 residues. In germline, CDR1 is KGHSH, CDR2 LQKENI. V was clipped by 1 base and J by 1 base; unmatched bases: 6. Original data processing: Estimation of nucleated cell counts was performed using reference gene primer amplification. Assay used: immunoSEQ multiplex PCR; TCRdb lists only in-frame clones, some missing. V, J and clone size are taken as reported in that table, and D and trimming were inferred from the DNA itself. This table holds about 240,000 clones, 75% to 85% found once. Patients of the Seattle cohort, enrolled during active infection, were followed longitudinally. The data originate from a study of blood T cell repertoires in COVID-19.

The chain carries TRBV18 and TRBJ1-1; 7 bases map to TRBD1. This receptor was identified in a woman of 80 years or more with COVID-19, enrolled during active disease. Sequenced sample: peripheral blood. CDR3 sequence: CASSPRVTGQNTEAFF. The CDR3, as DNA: TGTGCCAGCTCACCACGCGTGACAGGGCAGAACACTGAAGCTTTCTTT.